This T cell receptor (beta chain) originates from a study of blood T cell repertoires in COVID-19 (TCRdb year 2020). Regarding the complete study: Samples from collaborators originated in the United States, Italy and Spain and spanned both the acute and convalescent phases of COVID-19. The prospective study material was composed of cDNA or gDNA derived from T cells, B-cell-depleted T cells, or PBMCs. Subjects who had been exposed to COVID-19, were actively infected with it, or had recovered from it provided the deeply sampled blood TCRbeta repertoires that made up the dataset. The repertoires were released in a freely available public database meant as a resource for research on the immune response to SARS-CoV-2. The samples were drawn from two sources: the first 160 participants of the ongoing ImmuneRACE study, and 1,000 to 1,500 subjects contributed by 6 global collaborators. Sample metadata almost always included a de-identified subject ID, COVID-19 status, age in years and sex. Where available, HLA class I and class II types were taken from metadata supplied by the sample provider and were not determined by assay-based typing. Results the study describes overall, beyond this receptor: How much clinical and demographic metadata was included differed by source and by participant, and the metadata was provided uncurated.

A remark on this clone: Its antigen remains unidentified. No much larger clone is present one base from it, and per-base qualities are unavailable.

Each collaborating institution followed its own protocols to collect whole blood in K2EDTA tubes. Collaborator samples were shipped for TCRbeta analysis as frozen whole blood, isolated PBMCs, or DNA extracted from either sample type. The immunoSEQ Assay, a bias-controlled multiplex PCR, was used to amplify TCRbeta CDR3 regions from genomic DNA. As for how the authors treated the data: Nucleated cell counts per sample were estimated from amplification of reference gene primers within the assay. To quantify the absolute abundance of each unique TCRbeta CDR3 rearrangement, sequence reads were collapsed and filtered. For each sample, productive Simpson clonality was calculated as the square root of Simpson's diversity index over productive rearrangements. Held by TCRdb, this immuneACCESS table contains in-frame sequences only and omits some clones. Under half of the omission traces to an unresolved V gene where checked; the cause of the rest is unknown. V and J calls and clone size come straight from that table; D and trimming were deduced from the DNA. This sample comprises over 300,000 clones, about 83% of them detected only once. Clones ranked in the top ten supply around 1.5% of the sample.

The CDR3 covers 16 residues, taking in both the cysteine and the phenylalanine. The retained sequence is limited to the CDR3, 48 bases, with the frame set at the first base. The germline V gene yields SGHRS for CDR1 and YFSETQ for CDR2. At the junction V is shortened by 3 bases and J by 7 bases; bases outside the gene matches: 10. This chain is built from TRBV5-1 and TRBJ1-2; 12 bases in the junction line up with TRBD1. The source material was peripheral blood. This TCR was sampled from a woman aged 50 to 60 with acute or convalescent COVID-19. The nucleotide sequence is TGCGCCAGCAGCTCTGGAGGGACAGGGGGCGCGGGTGGCTACACCTTC. This sequence encodes CASSSGGTGGAGGYTF.